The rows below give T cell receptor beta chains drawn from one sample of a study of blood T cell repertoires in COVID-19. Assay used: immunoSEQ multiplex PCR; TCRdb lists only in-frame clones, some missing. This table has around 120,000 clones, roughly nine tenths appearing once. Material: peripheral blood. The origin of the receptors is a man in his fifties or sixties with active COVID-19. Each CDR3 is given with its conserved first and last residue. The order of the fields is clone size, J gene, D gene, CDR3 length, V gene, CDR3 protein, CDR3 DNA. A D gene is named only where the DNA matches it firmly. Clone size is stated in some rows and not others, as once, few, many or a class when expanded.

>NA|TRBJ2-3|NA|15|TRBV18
CASSPARSNTDTQYF
TGTGCCAGCTCACCTGCGAGGTCGAACACAGATACGCAGTATTTT
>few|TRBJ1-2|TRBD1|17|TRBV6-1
CASSVRPDRGLDYGYTF
TGTGCCAGCAGTGTGCGCCCCGACAGGGGGCTGGACTATGGCTACACCTTC
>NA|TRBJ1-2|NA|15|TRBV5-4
CASSYRPGQLYGYTF
TGTGCCAGCAGCTACCGCCCAGGACAGCTATATGGCTACACCTTC
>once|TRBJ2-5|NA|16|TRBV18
CASSPKGGTVQETQYF
TGTGCCAGCTCACCTAAGGGCGGGACAGTACAAGAGACCCAGTACTTC
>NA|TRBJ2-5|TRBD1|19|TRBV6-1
CASSEPHRISGQGRETQYF
TGTGCCAGCAGTGAACCCCACCGCATTTCGGGACAGGGAAGGGAGACCCAGTACTTC
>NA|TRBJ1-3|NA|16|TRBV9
CASSVEASVGGNTIYF
TGTGCCAGCAGCGTAGAAGCCTCCGTCGGGGGAAACACCATATATTTT
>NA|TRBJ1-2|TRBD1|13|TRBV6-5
CASKLGTEERVTF
TGTGCCAGCAAGCTCGGGACAGAAGAAAGAGTCACCTTC
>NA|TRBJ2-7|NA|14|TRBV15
CATSRDRGSWKQYF
TGTGCCACCAGCAGAGATAGGGGTTCCTGGAAGCAGTACTTC
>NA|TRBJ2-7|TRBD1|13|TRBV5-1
CASSLGQGAEQYF
TGCGCCAGCAGCTTGGGCCAGGGGGCTGAGCAGTACTTC
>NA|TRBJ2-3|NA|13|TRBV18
CASSPGQVDTQYF
TGTGCCAGCTCACCAGGGCAGGTAGATACGCAGTATTTT
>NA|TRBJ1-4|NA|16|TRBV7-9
CASSLLQKATNEKLFF
TGTGCCAGCAGCTTACTTCAGAAAGCAACTAATGAAAAACTGTTTTTT
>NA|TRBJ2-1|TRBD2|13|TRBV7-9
CASSGLAGSEQFF
TGTGCCAGCAGCGGGTTAGCGGGTTCTGAGCAGTTCTTC
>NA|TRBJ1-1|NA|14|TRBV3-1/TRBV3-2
CASSQAQGRAEAFF
TGTGCCAGCAGCCAAGCGCAGGGGAGGGCTGAAGCTTTCTTT
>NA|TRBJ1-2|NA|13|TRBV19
CASSMSVNYGYTF
TGTGCCAGTAGTATGTCCGTGAACTATGGCTACACCTTC
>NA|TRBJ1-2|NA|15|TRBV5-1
CASSSQAGDNYGYTF
TGCGCCAGCAGCTCACAGGCAGGGGACAACTATGGCTACACCTTC
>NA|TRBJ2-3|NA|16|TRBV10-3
CAISESGGAGTDTQYF
TGTGCCATCAGTGAGTCGGGCGGGGCAGGCACAGATACGCAGTATTTT
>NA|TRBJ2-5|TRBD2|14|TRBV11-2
CASSDGTSGETQYF
TGTGCCAGCAGCGACGGGACTAGCGGTGAGACCCAGTACTTC
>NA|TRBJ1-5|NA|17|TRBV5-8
CASSLQEVLFSNQPQHF
TGTGCCAGCAGCTTGCAGGAGGTTCTTTTTAGCAATCAGCCCCAGCATTTT
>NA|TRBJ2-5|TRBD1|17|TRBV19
CASSIATGTGGQETQYF
TGTGCCAGTAGTATAGCGACCGGGACAGGGGGCCAAGAGACCCAGTACTTC